What follows is one T cell receptor beta chain and its context. Its matching antigen is unknown. A read error may account for a junction end that differs from germline. The data belong to a study of cytotoxic CD8 clonotypes in ibrutinib-treated CLL. Regarding the study as a whole: Rare overall, public clonotypes shrank or held steady under therapy.

Generated by immunoSEQ multiplex PCR, the TCRdb table keeps only in-frame clones and is missing some. The table includes approximately 300,000 clones, almost 80% detected once. Sequenced here: PBMCs, sampled before ibrutinib treatment. The origin of this receptor is a human donor with chronic lymphocytic leukemia.

CDR3 region: CSARTRGEYF. CDR3 in DNA: TGCAGTGCTAGGACCAGGGGGGAATATTTT. The chain employs TRBV20-1 and TRBJ1-4; 7 bases map to TRBD1. Germline values: CDR1 DFQATT, CDR2 SNEGSKA (reference sequence). The CDR3 consists of 10 residues.